A selection of T cell receptor beta chains follows, all from one sample in a study of cytomegalovirus exposure and HLA in healthy donors. Profiling relied on immunoSEQ multiplex PCR, and the TCRdb table lists in-frame clones only, not all of them. The data hold 100,000 to 150,000 clones, with roughly nine tenths observed a single time. The sequenced sample was PBMCs. The receptors were sampled from a woman under 30 in good health and CMV-seronegative. The CDR3 runs from the conserved cysteine through the conserved F or W. Fields, in order: V gene, clone size, J gene, D gene, CDR3 protein, CDR3 DNA. A D gene is named only where the DNA matches it firmly. Clone size appears in some rows only: once, few, many, or a class for an expanded clone.

TRBV27,.,TRBJ2-7,.,CASRGPGNEQYF,TGTGCCAGTCGAGGGCCGGGAAACGAGCAGTACTTC
TRBV19,few,TRBJ2-7,.,CASRALGATSYEQYF,TGTGCCAGCCGCGCCTTGGGGGCAACTTCCTACGAGCAGTACTTC
TRBV4-1,.,TRBJ2-7,.,CASSQGWIAASYEQYF,TGCGCCAGCAGCCAAGGTTGGATAGCGGCCTCCTACGAGCAGTACTTC
TRBV18,.,TRBJ2-7,TRBD2,CASSPGLAGGLYEQYF,TGTGCCAGCTCACCAGGACTAGCGGGAGGTTTGTACGAGCAGTACTTC
TRBV7-6,.,TRBJ2-7,TRBD1,CASSQLTGGEQYF,TGTGCCAGCAGCCAACTTACAGGGGGTGAGCAGTACTTC
TRBV28,.,TRBJ2-1,.,CASSSGNEQFF,TGTGCCAGCAGTTCCGGGAATGAGCAGTTCTTC
TRBV19,.,TRBJ1-2,.,CASSPRGGFAGYTF,TGTGCCAGTAGTCCCCGCGGGGGGTTCGCTGGCTACACCTTC
TRBV29-1,.,TRBJ2-7,TRBD2,CSVEVGLAESSYEQYF,TGCAGCGTTGAAGTGGGACTAGCGGAGAGCTCCTACGAGCAGTACTTC
TRBV12-5,.,TRBJ2-1,TRBD2,CASGLVTGLAPHNEQFF,TGTGCTAGTGGTTTGGTCACAGGACTAGCCCCCCACAATGAGCAGTTCTTC
TRBV5-8,.,TRBJ1-2,.,CASSRVTRGPHYGYTF,TGTGCCAGCAGCCGCGTAACGAGAGGGCCTCACTATGGCTACACCTTC
TRBV6-1,.,TRBJ2-4,TRBD1,CASSPDRVAKNIQYF,TGTGCCAGCAGTCCCGACAGGGTGGCCAAAAACATTCAGTACTTC
TRBV4-1,.,TRBJ2-7,TRBD1,CASSQGTGISYEQYF,TGCGCCAGCAGCCAAGGGACAGGGATCTCCTACGAGCAGTACTTC
TRBV7-9,.,TRBJ1-5,TRBD1,CASSLPGTGHQPQHF,TGTGCCAGCAGCTTACCAGGGACAGGCCATCAGCCCCAGCATTTT
TRBV12-5,.,TRBJ1-2,.,CASVKTGSLSGNYGYTF,TGTGCTAGTGTGAAGACGGGAAGCCTGTCCGGAAACTATGGCTACACCTTC
TRBV4-1,.,TRBJ1-2,.,CASSQSAGRSRGYTF,TGCGCCAGCAGCCAAAGCGCGGGACGCTCGCGTGGCTACACCTTC
TRBV7-9,.,TRBJ1-2,.,CASSSNELHREPYGYTF,TGTGCCAGCAGCTCGAATGAACTGCACCGGGAGCCCTATGGCTACACCTTC
TRBV7-2,.,TRBJ2-7,.,CASSPRRESSYEQYF,TGTGCCAGCAGCCCCCGGCGGGAAAGCTCCTACGAGCAGTACTTC
TRBV30,.,TRBJ2-7,.,CAWSGTVYEQYF,TGTGCCTGGAGTGGGACAGTCTACGAGCAGTACTTC
TRBV28,.,TRBJ2-5,TRBD1,CASSTPRQGIFQETQYF,TGTGCCAGCAGTACCCCGAGACAGGGAATCTTTCAAGAGACCCAGTACTTC
TRBV10-1,.,TRBJ2-1,TRBD2,CASSVREGLNEQFF,TGCGCCAGCAGTGTCAGGGAGGGCCTTAATGAGCAGTTCTTC
TRBV7-2,.,TRBJ2-4,TRBD2,CASRPFASGRAKNIQYF,TGTGCCAGCAGACCATTTGCTAGCGGGAGGGCCAAAAACATTCAGTACTTC
TRBV19,once,TRBJ1-2,TRBD1,CASSISTGGGYTF,TGTGCCAGTAGTATATCAACAGGGGGTGGCTACACCTTC
TRBV10-3,.,TRBJ2-7,.,CATGMGLGTYEQYF,TGTGCCACGGGAATGGGCCTCGGAACCTACGAGCAGTACTTC
TRBV2,.,TRBJ2-3,TRBD1,CASSRDRSSDTQYF,TGTGCCAGCAGTCGGGACAGGTCTTCAGATACGCAGTATTTT
TRBV19,.,TRBJ1-2,.,CASRTANYGYTF,TGTGCCAGTAGGACAGCTAACTATGGCTACACCTTC
TRBV27,.,TRBJ2-2,.,CASSIQAGELFF,TGTGCCAGCAGTATCCAGGCCGGGGAGCTGTTTTTT
TRBV7-3,.,TRBJ2-1,TRBD2,CASSLTGASGSGNEQFF,TGTGCCAGCAGCTTAACGGGGGCTAGCGGGTCTGGTAATGAGCAGTTCTTC
TRBV4-1,.,TRBJ2-7,TRBD2,CASSQWSSGAYEQYF,TGCGCCAGCAGCCAGTGGTCTAGCGGAGCCTACGAGCAGTACTTC
TRBV7-6,.,TRBJ2-1,.,CASSPGREVYNEQFF,TGTGCCAGCAGCCCGGGGCGGGAAGTTTACAATGAGCAGTTCTTC
TRBV7-8,.,TRBJ2-7,.,CASSAGTFYEQYF,TGTGCCAGCAGCGCCGGGACATTCTACGAGCAGTACTTC
TRBV27,.,TRBJ2-3,.,CASSLSAGFTDTQYF,TGTGCCAGCAGTTTATCGGCGGGGTTCACCGATACGCAGTATTTT
TRBV10-1,.,TRBJ2-7,.,CASSKAGAYEQYF,TGCGCCAGCAGTAAGGCAGGGGCCTACGAGCAGTACTTC
TRBV7-9,.,TRBJ2-2,.,CAFLRGELFF,TGTGCCTTCCTCAGGGGGGAGCTGTTTTTT
TRBV5-6,.,TRBJ2-4,TRBD1,CASSRPGTGLVIQYF,TGTGCCAGCAGCAGGCCCGGGACAGGGCTTGTTATTCAGTACTTC
TRBV6-5,.,TRBJ2-1,TRBD2,CASSRSGGSYNEQFF,TGTGCCAGCAGCCGTAGCGGGGGTTCCTACAATGAGCAGTTCTTC
TRBV21-1,.,TRBJ2-6,.,CASDGDRGASGANVLTF,TGTGCCAGCGATGGGGACAGGGGAGCCTCTGGGGCCAACGTCCTGACTTTC
TRBV6-1,.,TRBJ1-1,TRBD1,CASRWTGGTEAFF,TGTGCCAGCAGATGGACAGGCGGCACTGAAGCTTTCTTT
TRBV29-1,.,TRBJ2-3,TRBD2,CSAGPGGSTPDTQYF,TGCAGCGCGGGTCCCGGCGGGAGTACCCCAGATACGCAGTATTTT
TRBV28,.,TRBJ2-5,TRBD1,CASRDRVETQYF,TGTGCCAGCAGAGACAGGGTTGAGACCCAGTACTTC
TRBV19,.,TRBJ1-5,.,CASNVRMSSNQPQHF,TGTGCCAGTAACGTGCGAATGTCAAGCAATCAGCCCCAGCATTTT
TRBV7-8,.,TRBJ2-7,.,CASSPPGSGVWSSYEQYF,TGTGCCAGCAGCCCTCCGGGTTCCGGGGTCTGGAGCTCCTACGAGCAGTACTTC
TRBV19,.,TRBJ1-1,TRBD1,CASTRGQMNTEAFF,TGTGCCAGTACGAGGGGACAGATGAACACTGAAGCTTTCTTT
TRBV6-6,.,TRBJ1-2,TRBD1,CASSSGGGNYGYTF,TGTGCCAGCAGTTCAGGGGGCGGAAACTATGGCTACACCTTC
TRBV27,.,TRBJ1-1,.,CASSATGGALFGTEAFF,TGTGCCAGCAGTGCCACGGGGGGCGCGTTATTTGGCACTGAAGCTTTCTTT
TRBV5-1,once,TRBJ2-1,TRBD2,CASSPGTSGSNEQFF,TGCGCCAGCAGCCCCGGGACTAGCGGGAGCAATGAGCAGTTCTTC
TRBV10-2,.,TRBJ2-7,.,CASSQTTSYEQYF,TGCGCCAGCAGTCAAACTACGTCCTACGAGCAGTACTTC
TRBV27,.,TRBJ2-7,.,CASSLFTLQGPYEQYF,TGTGCCAGCAGTTTATTTACCCTCCAGGGCCCCTACGAGCAGTACTTC
TRBV28,.,TRBJ2-7,TRBD2,CASSPSGGSDEQYF,TGTGCCAGCAGTCCCTCGGGAGGCAGCGACGAGCAGTACTTC